These 7 T cell receptor beta chains share one sample of origin, sequenced in a study of blood T cells in healthy people across ages. Together with a sample-barcoded 5' primer, a J-beta primer mix was included in a second PCR lasting about 6 to 12 cycles. TCRdb passed the 5' RACE reads through MiXCR, listing each CDR3 protein once. Of nearly 800,000 distinct CDR3 sequences listed, around three fifths are singletons. The sample comprised blood. These receptors all stem from a man aged 40-55 years in good health.

In the case of this clonotype: The junction differs from germline at one of its ends, possibly a read error. The chain carries TRBV12-3 or TRBV12-4 and TRBJ1-2, with D tentatively TRBD1 (5 bases). The CDR3 runs 13 residues. The CDR3 sequence: CAGSSGHGYGYTF. As DNA, the CDR3 is TGTGCCGGCAGCTCAGGGCATGGCTATGGCTACACCTTC.

This clonotype occurred a few times. The CDR3 DNA is TGTGCCAGCAGCTTAGCTGGTTCAGGGGTGGTAACCGGGGAGCTGTTTTTT. Its protein product is CASSLAGSGVVTGELFF. The chain employs TRBV7-2 and TRBJ2-2; D might be TRBD1 (6 bases). V was trimmed by 0 bases and J by 5 bases, leaving 16 bases between them. Germline CDR1 is SGHTA and CDR2 is FQGNSA. The CDR3 is made up of 17 amino acids.

The chain is built from TRBV10-3 and TRBJ1-5; D is unclear. This CDR3 comprises 14 residues. Per the germline V gene, CDR1 is ENHRY and CDR2 is SYGVKD. Trimming removed 4 bases from V and 0 bases from J, with 7 bases in between. CDR3 sequence: CAISGLNSNQPQHF. In DNA, the CDR3 is TGTGCCATCAGTGGCCTCAATAGCAATCAGCCCCAGCATTTT.

The V and J genes are TRBV7-9 and TRBJ1-2; D is ambiguous. The CDR3 has 15 amino acids. Trimming shortened V by 3 bases and J by 4 bases, and 15 bases separated the two germline ends. CDR1 is SEHNR and CDR2 is FQNEAQ in the germline V gene (reference sequence). The CDR3 coding sequence is TGTGCCAGCAGCTTTGAGGACCAGGCGGGCTATGGCTACACCTTC. Its translation is CASSFEDQAGYGYTF.

The chain combines TRBV28 with TRBJ1-2; D unclear. This CDR3 region has 11 residues. Trimming left V 6 bases short and J 3 bases short, with 5 bases between. The germline gives CDR1 MDHEN, CDR2 SYDVKM. The CDR3 DNA reads TGTGCCAGCAGGTCGGACTATGGCTACACCTTC. Translating gives CASRSDYGYTF.

The rearrangement links TRBV4-2 to TRBJ1-6; no clear D. V gave up 4 bases and J gave up 10 bases, with 23 bases separating them. This CDR3 is 17 amino acids long. Germline CDR1 LGHNA, CDR2 YNFKEQ. DNA of the CDR3: TGTGCCAGCAGCCCCCGTCCGGCGGGAGGGATGGAATCACCCCTCCACTTT. This codes for CASSPRPAGGMESPLHF.

This clonotype was recorded only once. The chain couples TRBV28 to TRBJ1-2, with 9 bases identical to TRBD1. V was pared by 7 bases and J by 4 bases, with 10 bases of the junction left unmatched. The CDR3 has 15 residues. Germline CDR1 and CDR2: MDHEN and SYDVKM. The CDR3 spells CASTDNRGPGYGYTF. DNA for the CDR3: TGTGCCAGCACTGACAACAGGGGGCCGGGCTATGGCTACACCTTC.